A single T cell receptor beta chain is shown here with its context. The entry originates in a study of T cells expressing NK-cell markers. TCRdb derives one entry per CDR3 protein from the 5' RACE reads, leaving out DNA. The sample data list 500,000 to 700,000 distinct CDR3 sequences. This clonotype was sampled from a man in his late teens or twenties in good health. Material: blood T cells: a sorted CD56 or NKG2C T cell subset, CD4+ or CD8+ T cells, or bulk PBMC T cells (not recorded which).

The CDR3 loop reads CASSVASRQETQYF. The chain recombines TRBV9 with TRBJ2-5; TCRdb lists TRBD1, though no DNA is available to test this call. CDR1 is SGDLS, CDR2 YYNGEE, per germline. This CDR3 region has 14 residues.